A few counts support the clone carrying this T cell receptor beta chain. Using immunoSEQ multiplex PCR, the repertoire was profiled, and TCRdb retains in-frame clones only, with some absent. The sample has some 32,000 clones, roughly 80% seen once. The data were obtained in a study of STAT5B mutations in CD4+ large granular lymphocyte leukemia. The CDR3 is 15 amino acids. Germline V gene lookup returns CDR1 MDHEN and CDR2 SYDVKM. Trimming removed 3 bases from V and 0 bases from J, with 9 bases in between. J is TRBJ1-3 and V is TRBV28; D is perhaps TRBD1 (5 bases). The receptor was derived from a human donor in good health. Sequenced: CD4+ T cells from blood buffy coats. The CDR3 protein is CASSLGQFSGNTIYF. The CDR3 coding sequence is TGTGCCAGCAGTTTGGGGCAGTTCTCTGGAAACACCATATATTTT.